One sample yielded the 7 T cell receptor beta chains listed below, sequenced in a study of cytomegalovirus exposure and HLA in healthy donors. Both 60 Vbeta primers and 13 Jbeta primers went into the PCR. Produced via immunoSEQ multiplex PCR; TCRdb's table is partial and in-frame only. The profile shows about 120,000 clones, about four fifths of them singletons. The specimen sequenced was PBMCs. The receptors here all came from a woman in her 30s in good health and CMV-seronegative.

The V and J genes are TRBV7-2 and TRBJ2-3; D remains ambiguous. CDR1 and CDR2 (germline): SGHTA, FQGNSA. The CDR3 runs 17 residues. V lost 3 bases to trimming and J lost 0 bases, with 16 bases between them. In DNA, the CDR3 is TGTGCCAGCAGCTTTCGGTCTGGTCCCTTTAGCACAGATACGCAGTATTTT. It is translated as CASSFRSGPFSTDTQYF.

The chain combines TRBV2 with TRBJ1-1, with a tentative D call TRBD1 (5 bases). Germline-derived CDR1 and CDR2 are SNHLY and FYNNEI. V was pared by 4 bases and J by 11 bases, with 17 bases between. CDR3 size: 13 residues. The CDR3 DNA sequence: TGTGCCAGCAGTGGTTTCAGGGCCTTGGGCGCTTTCTTT. It translates to CASSGFRALGAFF.

J is TRBJ2-7 and V is TRBV28; 9 nucleotides line up with TRBD2. CDR1 and CDR2 from the germline V gene are MDHEN and SYDVKM. V dropped 2 bases and J dropped 4; count of bases not matched to a gene: 3. This CDR3 comprises 14 residues. The CDR3 DNA reads as TGTGCCAGCAGTTTAGGGACTAGCTATTACGAGCAGTACTTC. Amino acid sequence: CASSLGTSYYEQYF. Full variable domain (outside the CDR3, taken from reference TRBV28 and TRBJ2-7): DVKVTQSSRYLVKRTGEKVFLECVQDMDHENMFWYRQDPGLGLRLIYFSYDVKMKEKGDIPEGYSVSREKKERFSLILESASTNQTSMYLCASSLGTSYYEQYFGPGTRLTVT.

In regard to this clone: Other DNA sequences within the sample encode an identical CDR3. The chain links TRBV19 to TRBJ1-1, with D possibly matching TRBD1 (5 bases). This CDR3 has 12 residues. V shed 10 bases and J shed 6 bases, with 15 bases lying between them. Germline V gene data show CDR1 as LNHDA and CDR2 as SQIVND (reference sequence). The CDR3 DNA sequence: TGTGCCACCCGGACCAGGGAAGCTGAAGCTTTCTTT. It encodes CATRTREAEAFF.

This clone was observed a few times. The chain employs TRBV6-5 and TRBJ2-1; D remains unclear. V dropped 0 bases and J dropped 4 bases, with 7 bases sitting between them. CDR1 is MNHEY, CDR2 SVGAGI, per germline. The CDR3 covers 14 residues. The CDR3 nucleotides are TGTGCCAGCAGTTACTCGAGGCTGTACAATGAGCAGTTCTTC. The encoded protein is CASSYSRLYNEQFF.

The CDR3 DNA follows: TGTGCCAGCAGCTTTCTCAATTATGGCACTAGCTCTGGAAACACCATATATTTT. Encoded protein: CASSFLNYGTSSGNTIYF. The V gene is TRBV7-2, the J gene TRBJ1-3; no definite D call. Germline-derived CDR1 and CDR2 are SGHTA and FQGNSA. The CDR3 has 18 residues. The ends were cut back, 3 bases at V and 0 bases at J, with 18 bases in the middle.

This rearrangement joins TRBV10-2 to TRBJ2-3; D is possibly TRBD1 (9 bases). Trimming left V 7 bases short and J 6 bases short, with 14 bases between. The CDR3 totals 13 residues. The V gene's germline CDR1 is WSHSY and CDR2 SAAADI. The CDR3 spells CASISGTGDTQYF. The CDR3 DNA reads as TGCGCCAGCATTAGCGGGACAGGGGATACGCAGTATTTT.